Detailed here is one TCR beta chain. Its antigen is unknown. The data originate from a study of T cells in Graves' hyperthyroidism and ophthalmopathy. On the study more broadly: Pretreatment peripheral blood was obtained at initial diagnosis. Whole-study findings and limits: Blood also held most thyroid clonotypes expanded beyond 0.001. In the analysis, a 13 V-J model separated ophthalmopathy from stable hyperthyroidism.

RNA transcripts provided the source from which TCR beta CDR3 regions were amplified. HTBI primers were employed in a first-round RT-PCR of the TCR CDR3. TCRdb re-derived calls from the multiplex PCR reads in MiXCR, one entry per CDR3 protein. This sample has a few hundred thousand distinct CDR3 sequences, with roughly 15% found just once. Orbital computed tomography and thyroid ultrasound, together with serum TRAb and thyroxine and clinical symptoms, were used for diagnoses. V lost 0 bases and J 5 bases, leaving 19 bases between the germline ends. Looked up from germline, CDR1 is DFQATT and CDR2 is SNEGSKA (reference sequence). The CDR3 contains 16 residues.

The sequence derives from a woman between 40 and 50 years old with Graves' ophthalmopathy. This chain connects TRBV20-1 to TRBJ1-2, with D tentatively TRBD1 (6 bases). Specimen: blood. The CDR3 protein is CSARDADRLGGYGYTF. CDR3 sequence (DNA): TGCAGTGCTAGAGACGCCGACAGGTTGGGGGGATATGGCTACACCTTC.